The rows below give T cell receptor beta chains drawn from one sample of a study of shared clonotypes between healthy human individuals. This table comes from immunoSEQ multiplex PCR, and its TCRdb copy is limited to in-frame clones, with some not included. The sample carries 2.3 million or so clones, 85% to 95% recorded once. Sequencing was done on a sample of naive CD4+ T cells from PBMCs. These receptors originate from a man aged 18 to 29 in good health. Some clones in this sample may be carry-over from other donors' samples. CDR3s include the opening cysteine and the closing phenylalanine or tryptophan. The D gene is left open where the match is weak. Clone size is stated in some rows and not others, as once, few, many or a class when expanded.

TGCGCCAGCAGCCAAAGGGCTGGAGGGACGAACACTGAAGCTTTCTTT,CASSQRAGGTNTEAFF,.,.,TRBJ1-1,TRBV4-3
TGTGCCATCAGTGAGCCCAATTACGGACAGGGCAAGATTCAGCCCCAGCATTTT,CAISEPNYGQGKIQPQHF,.,TRBD1,TRBJ1-5,TRBV10-3
TGCGCCAGCAGCTTGCAAGGGCCCACTGAAGCTTTCTTT,CASSLQGPTEAFF,.,.,TRBJ1-1,TRBV5-1
TGTGCCAGCAGCTCCTACCCCTGGCTGCGCCAGCAAGAGACCCAGTACTTC,CASSSYPWLRQQETQYF,.,.,TRBJ2-5,TRBV11-2
TGTGCCAGCCCACAGGCCATGGGACTAGCGGGAGACTACGAGCAGTACTTC,CASPQAMGLAGDYEQYF,.,TRBD2,TRBJ2-7,TRBV6-4
TGTGCCAGTAGTAAGGGACAGGACTCCTACGAGCAGTACTTC,CASSKGQDSYEQYF,.,TRBD1,TRBJ2-7,TRBV19
TGTGCCAGCAGCGTGGACGGCCGGGACAGGCTTGAAGCTTTCTTT,CASSVDGRDRLEAFF,few,TRBD1,TRBJ1-1,TRBV9
TGTGCCAGCAGCCCGACACAGGGGGTGACTGAAGCTTTCTTT,CASSPTQGVTEAFF,once,TRBD1,TRBJ1-1,TRBV7-6
TGCGCCAGCAGCTTGGGAGGGAGCGGTGATTACAATGAGCAGTTCTTC,CASSLGGSGDYNEQFF,.,.,TRBJ2-1,TRBV5-1
TGTGCCAGCAGCTTAACTAGCGCTTCCTACAATGAGCAGTTCTTC,CASSLTSASYNEQFF,.,TRBD2,TRBJ2-1,TRBV7-2
TGCAGCGTTAATCGGGGGGCGAGCTACGAGCAGTACTTC,CSVNRGASYEQYF,.,.,TRBJ2-7,TRBV29-1
TGTGCCAGCAGATGGGACAGAGCCGCTGAAGCTTTCTTT,CASRWDRAAEAFF,.,TRBD1,TRBJ1-1,TRBV2
TGCGCCAGCAGCCCCGCTTCACTGCCTGGGGCCAACGTCCTGACTTTC,CASSPASLPGANVLTF,.,.,TRBJ2-6,TRBV5-1
TGTGCCAGCAGTGTAGGTGACGGGAGGAACAATGAGCAGTTCTTC,CASSVGDGRNNEQFF,.,TRBD2,TRBJ2-1,TRBV6-1
TGTGCCAGCAGCACGGGGACGGTAGATAATCAGCCCCAGCATTTT,CASSTGTVDNQPQHF,.,.,TRBJ1-5,TRBV7-9